This section outlines one T cell receptor (beta chain) sequence together with its context. What it recognizes is unknown. The junction and the germline gene differ at one end; a read error may be behind it. RNA transcripts gave rise to amplified TCR beta CDR3 regions. In the first-round RT-PCR of the TCR CDR3, the HTBI primer set was used. TCRdb reprocessed the multiplex PCR reads with MiXCR, giving one entry per CDR3 protein. The repertoire includes about 200,000 distinct CDR3 sequences, about a sixth of them detected once, and around 48% sits in the top ten. The data stem from a study of T cells in Graves' hyperthyroidism and ophthalmopathy. Study conclusions and caveats: A model of 13 V-J features distinguished ophthalmopathy from stable hyperthyroidism.

The CDR3 is 14 amino acids. V and J are TRBV12-3 or TRBV12-4 and TRBJ2-1; D gene uncertain. This clonotype was sampled from a woman aged 50 to 60 with Graves' hyperthyroidism. The sample taken for sequencing was blood. CDR3 sequence reads: CASSLAGPRNGQFF. CDR3 sequence (DNA): TGTGCCAGCAGTTTAGCTGGCCCTCGCAATGGGCAGTTCTTC.